Shown below are 20 T cell receptor beta chains from a single sample sequenced in a study of control samples from healthy donors and cancer patients. Repertoires were generated with immunoSEQ multiplex PCR, while TCRdb's copy carries only in-frame clones and drops some. The repertoire holds 350,000 to 450,000 clones, with 75% to 95% as singletons. The sample taken for sequencing was PBMCs. These receptors originate from a man aged 35 to 55 with head and neck cancer.

The genes are TRBV14 and TRBJ2-7, with 9 bases that match TRBD1. Trimming took 1 base from V and 7 from J; bases not matched to a gene: 8. The CDR3 consists of 15 residues. The germline V gene encodes CDR1 SGHDN and CDR2 FVKESK. Here the CDR3 DNA reads TGTGCCAGCAGCCAAGGGCTGACAGGGGGGCTGGAGCAGTACTTC. Protein sequence: CASSQGLTGGLEQYF.

The chain recombines TRBV7-9 with TRBJ2-7; TRBD1 or TRBD2 may be the D gene (6 bases each). Germline assignment: CDR1 SEHNR and CDR2 FQNEAQ (reference sequence). Trimming shortened V by 1 base and J by 4 bases, and 14 bases separated the two germline ends. CDR3 length: 15 amino acids. The CDR3 region has the DNA TGTGCCAGCAGCTTAGATGGGGGGCTGAGATACGAGCAGTACTTC. Translation gives CASSLDGGLRYEQYF.

The chain links TRBV6-5 to TRBJ1-1; D unresolved. Germline CDR1 reads MNHEY; CDR2 reads SVGAGI. The CDR3 covers 13 residues. Trimming pared 2 bases from V and 7 bases from J, leaving 11 bases between. The CDR3 here is CASSYRDGIEAFF. The CDR3 DNA sequence: TGTGCCAGCAGTTACCGCGACGGGATTGAAGCTTTCTTT.

The chain uses TRBV6-5 and TRBJ2-2, with D tentatively TRBD2 (6 bases). The CDR3 totals 14 residues. Germline V gives CDR1 MNHEY, CDR2 SVGAGI. V was trimmed by 5 bases and J by 4 bases, leaving 11 bases between them. The CDR3 bases are TGTGCCAGCAGTCCCACGGGACTCACCGGGGAGCTGTTTTTT. It yields the protein CASSPTGLTGELFF.

This rearrangement joins TRBV12-3 or TRBV12-4 to TRBJ2-2, with D possibly called TRBD1 or TRBD2 (5 bases each). This CDR3 region has 13 residues. V lost 4 bases to trimming and J lost 5 bases, with 8 bases between them. CDR3 nucleotide sequence: TGTGCCAGCAGTTGGGACCCGACCGGGGAGCTGTTTTTT. This translates into CASSWDPTGELFF.

This clone occurred once. This chain uses TRBV24-1 with TRBJ1-2; D possibly corresponds to TRBD1 (6 bases). Germline values: CDR1 KGHDR, CDR2 SFDVKD. The CDR3 is made up of 14 amino acids. V lost 3 bases to trimming and J lost 7 bases, with 14 bases between them. CDR3 sequence: CATSDPRGLGGYTF. The DNA for the CDR3 is TGTGCCACCAGTGATCCTAGGGGGTTGGGTGGCTACACCTTC.

The V and J genes are TRBV7-2 and TRBJ2-7; no reliable D call. With 1 base removed from V and 1 base from J, the gap between germline ends came to 8 bases. The V gene's germline CDR1 is SGHTA and CDR2 FQGNSA. This CDR3 region has 14 residues. CDR3 sequence reads: CASSLDPGSYEQYF. The CDR3 DNA reads as TGTGCCAGCAGCTTAGATCCAGGTTCCTACGAGCAGTACTTC. Full variable domain (outside the CDR3, taken from reference TRBV7-2 and TRBJ2-7): GAGVSQSPSNKVTEKGKDVELRCDPISGHTALYWYRQSLGQGLEFLIYFQGNSAPDKSGLPSDRFSAERTGGSVSTLTIQRTQQEDSAVYLCASSLDPGSYEQYFGPGTRLTVT.

This chain joins TRBV19 and TRBJ2-5; D gene uncertain. The V end lost 6 bases, the J end lost 5 bases, and 13 bases lay between the germline ends. In germline, CDR1 is LNHDA, CDR2 SQIVND (reference sequence). The CDR3 consists of 13 residues. CDR3 bases: TGTGCCAGTAGGCGATCCTTGGGGGAGACCCAGTACTTC. It codes for CASRRSLGETQYF.

V usage is TRBV19 and J usage is TRBJ1-1, with a tentative D call TRBD1 (5 bases). Trimming removed 9 bases from V and 0 bases from J, with 11 bases in between. This CDR3 spans 13 amino acids. Germline V lookup: CDR1 LNHDA, CDR2 SQIVND (reference sequence). Here the CDR3 reads CARGEGLNTEAFF. The DNA of the CDR3 is TGTGCCAGAGGGGAGGGTCTGAACACTGAAGCTTTCTTT.

The rearrangement links TRBV18 to TRBJ1-3; D gene uncertain. This CDR3 is 15 amino acids long. V lost 3 bases and J lost 7, with 16 bases in between. The germline gives CDR1 KGHSH, CDR2 LQKENI. The CDR3 DNA reads as TGTGCCAGCTCACCCGGAAGCTCAGCTCGTAACACCATATATTTT. This sequence encodes CASSPGSSARNTIYF.

The genes are TRBV30 and TRBJ1-4, with unresolved D. The V and J ends lost 8 bases and 0 bases respectively, with 31 bases between them. The CDR3 runs to 20 residues. Germline-derived CDR1 and CDR2 are GTSNPN and SVGIG (reference sequence). The CDR3 DNA follows: TGTGCCCGGACCAATTCCGGGAACCAACCCGTCCTCGCAACTAATGAAAAACTGTTTTTT. This gives the protein CARTNSGNQPVLATNEKLFF.

The chain has TRBV12-3 or TRBV12-4 and TRBJ2-7; D remains ambiguous. CDR3 size: 13 residues. Trimming stripped 2 bases from V and 3 bases from J, with 8 bases between. The CDR3 region is CASSLNGGYEQYF. The DNA for the CDR3 is TGTGCCAGCAGTTTAAATGGCGGCTACGAGCAGTACTTC.

The chain uses TRBV3-1 (or the pseudogene TRBV3-2) and TRBJ2-7; 7 nucleotides line up with TRBD2. Germline CDR1 is LGHDT and CDR2 is YNNKEL (reference sequence). The J segment lost 3 bases and the V segment lost 0 bases, leaving 14 bases of the junction unmatched. The CDR3 runs to 18 residues. Here the CDR3 DNA reads TGTGCCAGCAGCCAAGAATTTTCGGGACCGGGGAGGGACTACGAGCAGTACTTC. It specifies CASSQEFSGPGRDYEQYF.

The chain couples TRBV7-3 to TRBJ1-2; D may be TRBD1 (6 bases). Germline V gives CDR1 SGHTA, CDR2 FQGTGA. CDR3 size: 14 residues. Trimming took 4 bases from V and 4 from J, leaving 13 bases between them. CDR3 bases: TGTGCCAGCAGCTCGATTGGGGGGCCCTATGGCTACACCTTC. It yields the protein CASSSIGGPYGYTF.

This clone is a singleton in its sample. This chain connects TRBV28 to TRBJ2-3; 8 nucleotides align to TRBD2. Germline trimming cut 5 bases from V and 3 bases from J; bases unmatched to any gene: 4. Germline CDR1 MDHEN, CDR2 SYDVKM. The CDR3 is 14 amino acids. The CDR3: CASSPRGGTDTQYF. Here the CDR3 DNA reads TGTGCCAGCAGTCCTCGCGGGGGGACAGATACGCAGTATTTT.

A note on this clone: A single base separates this from a much larger clone, so it may be a read error. Other DNA sequences in the same sample also yield this CDR3. The chain carries TRBV6-4 and TRBJ2-2, with D perhaps matching TRBD1 (6 bases). The CDR3 is 14 amino acids. The V end lost 5 bases, the J end lost 3 bases, and 10 bases lay between the germline ends. Germline V gene lookup returns CDR1 MRHNA and CDR2 SNTAGT. Written as DNA, the CDR3 is TGTGCCAGCAGTCAGGGGCCAGACACCGGGGAGCTGTTTTTT. It yields the protein CASSQGPDTGELFF.

The gene calls are TRBV3-1 (or the pseudogene TRBV3-2) and TRBJ1-1; D is undetermined. The length of the CDR3 is 15 residues. Germline CDR1 LGHDT, CDR2 YNNKEL (reference sequence). Trimming shortened V by 1 base and J by 8 bases, and 17 bases separated the two germline ends. The CDR3 loop reads CASSQGGGVGAEAFF. The CDR3 nucleotides are TGTGCCAGCAGCCAAGGAGGTGGCGTGGGTGCCGAAGCTTTCTTT.

This sequence joins TRBV11-3 and TRBJ1-2; the D gene is possibly TRBD1 (5 bases). The CDR3 sequence is 14 residues long. Germline assignment: CDR1 SGHNT and CDR2 YENEEA. Trimming removed 5 bases at V and 10 bases at J, with 20 bases between. CDR3 protein: CASSRNSQGTDYTF. CDR3 coding DNA: TGTGCCAGCAGCCGTAACTCTCAGGGTACGGACTACACCTTC.

This chain connects TRBV30 to TRBJ1-2, with 7 bases identical to TRBD1. This CDR3 is 14 amino acids long. Germline loops: CDR1 GTSNPN, CDR2 SVGIG (reference sequence). Germline trimming cut 1 base from V and 4 bases from J; bases unmatched to any gene: 6. The chain's CDR3 is CAWSGVQGSYGYTF. CDR3 nucleotide sequence: TGTGCCTGGAGTGGGGTACAGGGGAGCTATGGCTACACCTTC.

The chain is built from TRBV4-1 and TRBJ2-5; TRBD2 agrees at 13 bases. Trimming took 0 bases from V and 2 from J; bases not matched to a gene: 6. Germline values: CDR1 MGHRA, CDR2 YSYEKL. The CDR3 covers 18 residues. The CDR3 DNA follows: TGCGCCAGCAGCCAAGATCGGACTAGCGGGAGTAGTCAAGAGACCCAGTACTTC. Encoded protein: CASSQDRTSGSSQETQYF.